The clone carrying this TCR beta chain was observed once. Its antigen remains unidentified. This table comes from immunoSEQ multiplex PCR, and its TCRdb copy is limited to in-frame clones, with some not included. The sample contains tens of thousands of clones, 65% to 85% of which appear only once. The source of the sample is a study of OX40 agonist ivuxolimab in advanced cancers. Study context: A male proportion of about 84% was recorded, with mean age 60 years and range about 20 to 79. Earlier anti-PD-1, anti-PD-L1 or anti-CTLA-4 therapy was permitted; under 50% had received some.

The V gene's germline CDR1 is SGHDN and CDR2 FVKESK. Trimming removed 1 base from V and 10 bases from J, with 16 bases in between. The CDR3 covers 14 residues. Regarding the study as a whole: More expanded clones were seen, on average, in CD8+ T cells than in CD4+. A proportion of nonresponders additionally exhibited low normalized T-cell clonal expansion.

The chain uses TRBV14 and TRBJ1-1; a possible D gene is TRBD1 (5 bases). The sample here was CD4+ or CD8+ T cells sorted from blood, taken in a trial of the OX40 agonist ivuxolimab. The clonotype was recovered from an adult with an advanced solid tumor such as melanoma, head and neck, liver or kidney cancer. As DNA, the CDR3 is TGTGCCAGCAGCCAAGGTACTGTGAGGGGAGTAGCTTTCTTT. Encoded protein: CASSQGTVRGVAFF.